Each of the 3 T cell receptor beta chains below was sequenced from the same sample in a study of technical replicates of blood from a handful of donors. Measured with immunoSEQ multiplex PCR; TCRdb has only the in-frame clones, and not every one. Of nearly 70,000 clones detected, about 90% appear once; the ten largest clones hold about 0.38%. The specimen sequenced was T cells isolated from PBMCs. The receptors here all came from a human donor in good health.

This clone turned up a few times. The gene calls are TRBV4-2 and TRBJ1-5; TRBD1 might be the D (5 bases). Per germline, CDR1 LGHNA and CDR2 YNFKEQ. Trimming cost V 0 bases and J 6 bases, with 9 bases left between them. The CDR3 spans 14 residues. This CDR3 is CASSQDRGFQPQHF. CDR3 in DNA: TGTGCCAGCAGCCAAGATCGGGGGTTTCAGCCCCAGCATTTT.

The chain uses TRBV28 and TRBJ2-1; D gene ambiguous. The germline V gene has CDR1 MDHEN and CDR2 SYDVKM. The length of the CDR3 is 12 residues. Trimming pared 6 bases from V and 7 bases from J, leaving 10 bases between. This CDR3 is CASSPGVNEQFF. The DNA of the CDR3 is TGTGCCAGCAGCCCTGGAGTGAATGAGCAGTTCTTC.

The chain carries TRBV15 and TRBJ2-1, with a tentative D call TRBD2 (5 bases). The CDR3 sequence is 14 residues long. The V end was cut by 1 base, the J end by 6 bases, with 10 bases between. CDR1 and CDR2 from the germline V gene are LNHNV and YYDKDF (reference sequence). This CDR3 is CATSRGGGSNEQFF. The CDR3 DNA follows: TGTGCCACCAGCAGAGGTGGAGGAAGCAATGAGCAGTTCTTC.